This TCR beta chain emerged from a study of T cells in Graves' hyperthyroidism and ophthalmopathy (dated by TCRdb to 2018 to 2020). Regarding the study in general: Peripheral blood was collected at initial diagnosis, before any treatment. To identify distinguishing TCR V-J signatures, a discovery cohort of around 100 patients was used, comprising 43 with Graves' ophthalmopathy and 57 with stable Graves' hyperthyroidism. Whether ophthalmopathy could be predicted prospectively was tested in an independent validation cohort made up of approximately 19 hyperthyroidism patients plus 17 patients who later progressed to ophthalmopathy. The 95 to 100 discovery patients were randomly split 7:3 into training and test sets. In addition, the study compared T-cell repertoires in thyroid tissue and in blood from five or six Graves' hyperthyroidism patients. Following sampling, methimazole starting at 30 mg daily was given to hyperthyroidism patients, and high-dose intravenous methylprednisolone was given to ophthalmopathy patients. According to the paper, TCR Vbeta CDR3 sequencing was carried out on 120 to 150 peripheral blood samples, which came from 40 to 45 ophthalmopathy, approximately 72 hyperthyroidism and 17 progressor patients.

A patient counted as having stable Graves' hyperthyroidism if no progression to ophthalmopathy occurred over 18 months of follow-up. Hyperthyroidism patients were aged 18 to 65 years and newly diagnosed, with disease duration of less than 2 months. Exclusion was applied to patients with uncontrolled infections, other autoimmune diseases, pregnancy or lactation. Diagnoses relied on clinical symptoms, serum thyroxine and TRAb, thyroid ultrasound and orbital computed tomography. Ficoll-Paque density gradient centrifugation was used to isolate PBMCs from under 11 ml of fresh peripheral blood. Trizol reagent was used to extract total RNA, and RNA quality was then checked on an Agilent 2100 Bioanalyzer. TCR beta CDR3 regions were amplified from RNA transcripts. A first-round RT-PCR of the TCR CDR3 used the HTBI primer set with the Qiagen OneStep RT-PCR kit. A second multiplex PCR round built the libraries, followed by size selection and purification. The libraries were sequenced on an Illumina HiSeq2000 using paired-end 100 bp reads. On the authors' methods: SOAPnuke was used to process the raw data, removing reads that contained adapters or uncalled bases, had a mean Phred below 15, or lacked an exact match to the constant primer or identifier. High-quality paired reads were merged using COPE v1.2.5, and each unique nucleotide sequence was defined as a clonotype. Clonotypes were aligned to IMGT TRBV, TRBD and TRBJ reference segments using MiTCR v1.1. The analysis included only V-J combinations with a frequency above 0.0001, which together covered more than 98% of the repertoires. A TCS score was defined as the ratio between F50 (clonal expansion) and ExV (chaos), using BLOSUM62-based TCRdist between CDR3 peptides within each V-J. Welch's t-statistics and random forest reduced 500 to 650 V-J features to 13, which were used in a naive Bayes classifier (R e1071). In-frame beta chains were kept once TCRdb had trimmed the public reads at Q25 with fastp and called clones with MiXCR. Each CDR3 protein appears once, grouped with its most common genes and DNA. TCRdb, rather than the study authors, made the V and J calls. The sample data list some 440,000 distinct CDR3 sequences, and approximately 14% of these were observed just once. The top ten hold approximately 7.5% of the sample.

The CDR1 and CDR2 encoded by the germline V gene (reference sequence) are MNHEY and SMNVEV. The CDR3 sequence holds 14 residues, the cysteine and phenylalanine included. The retained sequence is limited to the CDR3, 42 bases, with the frame set at the first base. Here V drops 5 bases and J drops 10 bases, and the junction holds 12 bases not matched to any gene. Ten or more counts support this clonotype. This receptor's antigen is unknown. The input lacks base qualities; no much larger clone sits a single base away. What the authors observed across the whole study: Sample size was not statistically predetermined, and blinding of investigators to group allocation was not performed. Ophthalmopathy was separated from stable hyperthyroidism by a 13 V-J signature model, with 87.88% sensitivity and roughly 81% specificity obtained in cross-validation and 80%/75% obtained in testing. In validation, progression to ophthalmopathy was predicted by the model with roughly 71% sensitivity and nearly 75% specificity, a median of approximately 6.5 months before onset. Most expanded thyroid clonotypes (frequency above 0.001) were also detected in blood, a finding suggesting that blood repertoires may reflect thyroid immune responses.

This chain joins TRBV27 to TRBJ1-2; 8 bases in the middle match TRBD1. This TCR came from a young woman with Graves' hyperthyroidism. Source material: blood. DNA sequence: TGTGCCAGCAGTACCGCCGGGACAGGAAAAGACTACACCTTC. It codes for CASSTAGTGKDYTF.